Following are 27 T cell receptor beta chains from one sample sequenced in a study of CD8+ T cells in alopecia areata. The authors extracted RNA and reverse transcribed it into cDNA as the sequencing template. The assay was immunoSEQ multiplex PCR, and TCRdb's table has in-frame clones only and misses some. The profile shows 35,000 or so clones, 45% to 55% of them singletons. For about 5 patients, CD4+ cells were sorted into CD25+CD127- cells. Source material: CD4+ Tregs sorted from blood. The origin of the receptors is a human donor with alopecia areata.

J is TRBJ2-2 and V is TRBV5-1, with D uncertain. From germline, CDR1 is SGHRS and CDR2 YFSETQ. The CDR3 has 13 residues. The V end lost 4 bases, the J end lost 8 bases, and 12 bases lay between the germline ends. The CDR3 loop reads CASSRALTGELFF. The DNA for the CDR3 is TGCGCCAGCAGCCGAGCTTTAACTGGGGAGCTGTTTTTT.

A single count supports this clone. This chain uses TRBV7-2 with TRBJ2-5, with D hard to call. Germline loops: CDR1 SGHTA, CDR2 FQGNSA. V was trimmed by 0 bases and J by 3 bases, leaving 8 bases between them. The CDR3 consists of 14 residues. Here the CDR3 reads CASSLASYKETQYF. The CDR3 DNA reads TGTGCCAGCAGCTTAGCTAGCTATAAAGAGACCCAGTACTTC.

The chain is built from TRBV7-8 and TRBJ1-4; D not resolved. The CDR3 length is 12 residues. Per the germline V gene, CDR1 is SGHVS and CDR2 is FQNEAQ. V gave up 1 base and J gave up 8 bases, with 5 bases separating them. The CDR3 DNA reads as TGTGCCAGCAGCTTAGTTTACGAAAAACTGTTTTTT. It specifies CASSLVYEKLFF.

The chain employs TRBV5-1 and TRBJ2-7; 7 nucleotides line up with TRBD1. The trim removed 4 bases at V and 3 bases at J, leaving 4 bases unmatched. This CDR3 contains 13 residues. CDR1 and CDR2 (germline): SGHRS, YFSETQ. The CDR3 sequence: CASSPGGGYEQYF. In DNA, the CDR3 is TGCGCCAGCAGCCCAGGGGGTGGCTACGAGCAGTACTTC. Using reference TRBV5-1 and TRBJ2-7 for the parts outside the CDR3, the full variable domain is KAGVTQTPRYLIKTRGQQVTLSCSPISGHRSVSWYQQTPGQGLQFLFEYFSETQRNKGNFPGRFSGRQFSNSRSEMNVSTLELGDSALYLCASSPGGGYEQYFGPGTRLTVT.

This clone was seen only a few times. The V gene is TRBV7-9, the J gene TRBJ1-3; D ambiguous. V lost 5 bases, J lost 0 bases, and 14 bases lay in between. The CDR3 loop spans 16 amino acids. Germline assignment: CDR1 SEHNR and CDR2 FQNEAQ (reference sequence). This chain's CDR3 is CASSLLVAASGNTIYF. The CDR3, as DNA: TGTGCCAGCAGCCTTCTCGTGGCCGCCTCTGGAAACACCATATATTTT.

Only one count was recorded for this clone. The chain links TRBV7-9 to TRBJ2-7; 7 nucleotides match TRBD1. With V trimmed by 6 bases and J by 3 bases, 8 bases remained unmatched. The CDR3 spans 14 residues. The germline CDR1 and CDR2 sequences are SEHNR and FQNEAQ (reference sequence). The CDR3 region is CASRPNRGNYEQYF. The CDR3 nucleotides read TGTGCCAGCAGGCCTAACAGGGGAAACTACGAGCAGTACTTC. Together with reference TRBV7-9 and TRBJ2-7, the CDR3 gives the full variable domain: DTGVSQNPRHKITKRGQNVTFRCDPISEHNRLYWYRQTLGQGPEFLTYFQNEAQLEKSRLLSDRFSAERPKGSFSTLEIQRTEQGDSAMYLCASRPNRGNYEQYFGPGTRLTVT.

The rearrangement uses TRBV5-1 and TRBJ2-3, with D perhaps TRBD1 (6 bases). The germline gives CDR1 SGHRS, CDR2 YFSETQ. V was trimmed by 5 bases and J by 6 bases, leaving 13 bases between them. The CDR3 sequence is 13 residues long. CDR3 in amino acids: CASRFNREDTQYF. The CDR3 region has the DNA TGCGCCAGCAGATTCAACAGGGAGGATACGCAGTATTTT.

The rearrangement joins TRBV7-9 to TRBJ2-3, with TRBD2 matching over 11 bases. Germline CDR1 and CDR2: SEHNR and FQNEAQ (reference sequence). The length of the CDR3 is 16 residues. With 1 base clipped from V and 4 bases from J, the junction kept 4 bases outside the gene matches. For the CDR3, the DNA is TGTGCCAGCAGCTTAGTGGGACTAGCGGCCCCAGATACGCAGTATTTT. This encodes CASSLVGLAAPDTQYF.

V is TRBV18 and J is TRBJ1-2, with TRBD1 as a possible D gene (5 bases). The CDR3 contains 13 residues. CDR1 and CDR2 (germline): KGHSH, LQKENI. V lost 1 base and J 8 bases, leaving 11 bases between the germline ends. The CDR3 loop is CASSPQQGYGYTF. The CDR3 coding sequence is TGTGCCAGCTCACCACAGCAGGGCTACGGCTACACCTTC.

The V call is TRBV7-2, the J call TRBJ2-1; D may be TRBD2 (7 bases). In germline, CDR1 is SGHTA, CDR2 FQGNSA. Trimming left V 1 base short and J 10 bases short, with 17 bases between. The CDR3 contains 15 residues. The CDR3 region has the DNA TGTGCCAGCAGCTTAGAGGGGGGGCCCGTCCACGAGCAGTTCTTC. Amino acid sequence: CASSLEGGPVHEQFF.

The chain uses TRBV4-3 and TRBJ2-1, with D tentatively TRBD2 (6 bases). V was cut by 0 bases and J by 3 bases, with 21 bases left in between. The V gene's germline CDR1 is LGHNA and CDR2 YSLEER. The CDR3 runs to 19 residues. The chain's CDR3 is CASSQEWGKLARVYNEQFF. DNA of the CDR3: TGCGCCAGCAGCCAAGAATGGGGGAAACTAGCAAGGGTCTACAATGAGCAGTTCTTC.

This clone was found a few times. This chain uses TRBV29-1 with TRBJ1-4, with TRBD1 as a possible D gene (6 bases). This CDR3 comprises 13 residues. Germline values: CDR1 SQVTM, CDR2 ANQGSEA. V lost 7 bases and J lost 0, with 9 bases in between. The CDR3 sequence is CSARQATNEKLFF. The CDR3 DNA reads as TGCAGCGCCCGACAGGCAACTAATGAAAAACTGTTTTTT.

The sample holds one count of this clone. The chain is built from TRBV6-6 and TRBJ1-2; D is uncertain. Germline values: CDR1 MNHNY, CDR2 SVGAGI (reference sequence). CDR3 size: 13 residues. The ends were cut back, 2 bases at V and 4 bases at J, with 8 bases in the middle. The CDR3 sequence: CASSYMNSYGYTF. The CDR3 DNA reads as TGTGCCAGCAGTTACATGAACAGCTATGGCTACACCTTC.

The chain carries TRBV16 and TRBJ1-3; D is undetermined. CDR1 and CDR2 from the germline V gene are KGHSY and FQNENV. The CDR3 sequence is 12 residues long. Trimming shortened V by 2 bases and J by 4 bases, and 3 bases separated the two germline ends. As DNA, the CDR3 is TGTGCCAGCAGCCAAGAGGGAAACACCATATATTTT. This encodes CASSQEGNTIYF.

There are a few counts of this clone. The gene calls are TRBV5-1 and TRBJ2-1; tentatively, D is TRBD2 (6 bases). Germline CDR1 SGHRS, CDR2 YFSETQ. The CDR3 contains 13 residues. Between the trimmed V and J ends, which lost 4 bases and 2 bases, there was a span of 7 bases. CDR3 nucleotide sequence: TGCGCCAGCAGCGGCGGGACCTACAATGAGCAGTTCTTC. It encodes CASSGGTYNEQFF.

This clone was seen a handful of times. The CDR3 protein is CSVMNVGGWAFF. CDR3 DNA sequence: TGCAGCGTGATGAACGTGGGGGGGTGGGCTTTCTTT. V gene TRBV29-1 combines with J gene TRBJ1-1; D is perhaps TRBD1 (5 bases). Trimming cost V 6 bases and J 11 bases, with 19 bases left between them. The CDR3 extends over 12 amino acids. Germline assignment: CDR1 SQVTM and CDR2 ANQGSEA.

The chain links TRBV5-5 to TRBJ2-2, with a possible D match to TRBD1 (5 bases). The germline V and J ends were trimmed by 2 bases and 3 bases, with 11 bases remaining between them. CDR1 is SGHKS and CDR2 is YYEKEE in the germline V gene (reference sequence). The CDR3 is 15 residues long. The CDR3 spells CASSFRQWDTGELFF. In DNA form, the CDR3 reads TGTGCCAGCAGCTTTAGACAGTGGGACACCGGGGAGCTGTTTTTT.

This clone occurred a few times. This rearrangement joins TRBV28 to TRBJ2-1; D possibly uses TRBD1 or TRBD2 (5 bases each). The V end was cut by 5 bases, the J end by 9 bases, with 14 bases between. CDR3 length equals 13 residues. The germline gives CDR1 MDHEN, CDR2 SYDVKM. The chain's CDR3 is CASSGKGTPEQFF. CDR3 nucleotides: TGTGCCAGCAGTGGAAAAGGGACCCCTGAGCAGTTCTTC.

A few counts support this clone. The V and J genes are TRBV6-1 and TRBJ1-1, with D hard to call. Per germline, CDR1 MNHNS and CDR2 SASEGT. CDR3 length equals 15 residues. Trimming shortened V by 0 bases and J by 5 bases, and 13 bases separated the two germline ends. The CDR3 loop is CASSEAILGLTEAFF. In nucleotides, the CDR3 is TGTGCCAGCAGTGAAGCGATCTTGGGTCTTACTGAAGCTTTCTTT.

This chain uses TRBV5-1 with TRBJ2-2; the D call may be TRBD1 or TRBD2 (5 bases each). Germline V gene data show CDR1 as SGHRS and CDR2 as YFSETQ. The V gene lost 4 bases and the J gene lost 6 bases, with 10 bases spanning the gap. This CDR3 is 13 amino acids long. CDR3: CASSRGTSGELFF. CDR3 DNA: TGCGCCAGCAGCCGAGGGACCTCCGGGGAGCTGTTTTTT.

This sequence joins TRBV7-2 and TRBJ2-7, with D unresolved. The CDR3 runs to 15 residues. V was shortened by 1 base and J by 0 bases, with 10 bases between the two germline ends. Per the germline V gene, CDR1 is SGHTA and CDR2 is FQGNSA. The CDR3 DNA reads as TGTGCCAGCAGCTTAGGGGCAGTTAGCTCCTACGAGCAGTACTTC. Protein: CASSLGAVSSYEQYF. Drawing the rest from reference TRBV7-2 and TRBJ2-7, the complete variable domain is GAGVSQSPSNKVTEKGKDVELRCDPISGHTALYWYRQSLGQGLEFLIYFQGNSAPDKSGLPSDRFSAERTGGSVSTLTIQRTQQEDSAVYLCASSLGAVSSYEQYFGPGTRLTVT.

This clone was counted between two and nine times. The chain carries TRBV29-1 and TRBJ1-1, with D unclear. Trimming removed 7 bases from V and 4 bases from J, with 16 bases in between. The CDR3 spans 13 residues. Germline V lookup: CDR1 SQVTM, CDR2 ANQGSEA. In DNA form, the CDR3 reads TGCAGCGCAGCAGATCGACTCGGCACTGAAGCTTTCTTT. Amino acid sequence: CSAADRLGTEAFF. Combining the CDR3 with reference TRBV29-1 and TRBJ1-1 gives the whole variable domain SAVISQKPSRDICQRGTSLTIQCQVDSQVTMMFWYRQQPGQSLTLIATANQGSEATYESGFVIDKFPISRPNLTFSTLTVSNMSPEDSSIYLCSAADRLGTEAFFGQGTRLTVV.

The V call is TRBV4-3, the J call TRBJ2-5; TRBD1 matches 7 bases. The germline gives CDR1 LGHNA, CDR2 YSLEER. The ends lost 0 bases at V and 5 bases at J; junction bases unmatched: 9. The CDR3 has 16 amino acids. The CDR3 coding sequence is TGCGCCAGCAGCCAAGATCGGGGTACAGGGGATGAGACCCAGTACTTC. It encodes CASSQDRGTGDETQYF.

The chain couples TRBV27 to TRBJ2-7; TRBD2 is a possible D gene (5 bases). This CDR3 has 15 residues. Between the trimmed V and J ends, which lost 4 bases and 3 bases, there was a span of 16 bases. The V gene's germline CDR1 is MNHEY and CDR2 SMNVEV (reference sequence). CDR3 sequence: CASSWVGGGNYEQYF. CDR3 DNA sequence: TGTGCCAGCAGTTGGGTCGGCGGAGGAAACTACGAGCAGTACTTC.

The chain recombines TRBV4-3 with TRBJ2-3; TRBD2 matches 12 bases. CDR1 and CDR2 (germline): LGHNA, YSLEER. With 3 bases clipped from V and 4 bases from J, the junction kept 8 bases outside the gene matches. This CDR3 has 17 residues. CDR3 nucleotide sequence: TGCGCCAGCAGCCACCAGACTAGCGGGAGATCAGCAGATACGCAGTATTTT. This translates into CASSHQTSGRSADTQYF.

This chain joins TRBV25-1 and TRBJ1-6; D gene uncertain. The CDR3 runs to 15 residues. Between the trimmed V and J ends, which lost 0 bases and 5 bases, there was a span of 8 bases. CDR1 is MGHDK and CDR2 is SYGVNS in the germline V gene. The CDR3: CASSEYSGNNSPLHF. The CDR3 DNA follows: TGTGCCAGCAGTGAATACTCGGGGAATAATTCACCCCTCCACTTT.

This chain connects TRBV7-3 to TRBJ2-7; D may be TRBD1 or TRBD2 (6 bases each). CDR1 SGHTA and CDR2 FQGTGA come from the germline V gene. Trimming cost V 5 bases and J 6 bases, with 14 bases left between them. The CDR3 spans 13 residues. The CDR3 nucleotides are TGTGCCAGCAGCCCCTTGGGGGGCAGCGAGCAGTACTTC. Its translation is CASSPLGGSEQYF.